The source of this T cell receptor beta chain is a study of beta chain features in type 1 diabetes. Background on the study: No age, gender or cell yield differences were seen between patients and healthy donors. Study outcomes and limitations: Whether TCRB rearrangement is influenced by HLA type went unresolved here. Across all four CD4+ subsets, people with type 1 diabetes showed modestly shorter TCRB CDR3s.

The investigators reverse transcribed all of the isolated RNA, so they sequenced expressed TCRB transcripts. An average of about 3.6 million reads was obtained for naive, central memory and regulatory T cell samples. TCRdb keeps only in-frame clones here, not all; method: immunoSEQ multiplex PCR. The repertoire has nearly 700,000 clones, 10% to 15% of them found once; the top ten carry 0.02% to 0.025%. Worth noting for this clone: The antigen is undetermined.

CDR3 length: 14 residues. The germline CDR1 and CDR2 sequences are GTSNPN and SVGIG (reference sequence). Trimming cost V 3 bases and J 7 bases; bases outside gene matches: 9. Cells sorted by CD45RO/CCR7/CD25/CD127/CD95/CD27 comprised CD4+ naive, central memory, regulatory and stem cell-like memory cells. The clonotype comes from a man younger than 35 with type 1 diabetes. Sequencing was carried out using naive CD4+ T cells from blood. J is TRBJ1-2 and V is TRBV30, with 9 bases lining up with TRBD1. CDR3 region: CAWRLRDRVGGYTF. CDR3 in DNA: TGTGCCTGGAGGCTCCGGGACAGGGTTGGTGGCTACACCTTC.